The entry below gives a single T cell receptor (beta chain) sequence along with its context. No antigen is known for it. The record has no base qualities; no much larger clone is one base away. These data originate in a study of identifying expanded T cells in peripheral blood (dated by TCRdb to about 2019). Regarding the complete study: Technical replicates were generated by sequencing separate aliquots of the same genomic DNA pool, with four replicates compared pairwise.

Results and caveats for the whole study, not just this receptor: Across all healthy-donor time intervals, the beta-binomial model significantly cut both the number of clones called differentially abundant and the false-positive rate. The authors expected that biological variance in healthy repertoires might rise further over much longer intervals, such as months to years. For all healthy donors, the variance in clone template counts between two-week samples rose significantly as total template count increased. Between technical replicates the binomial model flagged about 1.2 differentially abundant clones, whereas over about 2 weeks the binomial model flagged about 15 and over about 4 weeks 19 to 20.

The immunoSEQ Assay, which uses bias-controlled multiplex PCR amplification of genomic DNA, was used to profile TCRbeta CDR3 regions. The original pipeline was this. The absolute abundance of each unique TCRbeta CDR3 region was quantified after sequences were collapsed and filtered. Differential abundance was tested with two models: a binomial (Fisher-equivalent) model and a beta-binomial model that adds time-dependent variance fitted from healthy donors. Clones with fewer than 5 combined templates were removed, and a clone was called differentially abundant if the clone's Benjamini-Hochberg FDR was below 0.01. Using the form v = (b*log(k)+a)^2, the beta-binomial variance was modeled as a function of the total template count across the two samples. Imported from immuneACCESS, the table was reduced by TCRdb to in-frame sequences with V and J called. These copies leave out some clones; in studies compared against another copy, an unresolved V gene accounts for under half, and the cause of the remainder is not known. V, J and clone size are taken as reported in that table, and D and trimming were inferred from the DNA itself. The sample records 85,000 to 100,000 clones, around 89% of which are singletons. Of the sample, roughly 4% falls within the top ten clones.

The CDR3 measures 13 amino acids from cysteine to phenylalanine. The kept DNA is CDR3 alone, 39 bases in frame from the first base. Taken from the germline V gene (reference sequence), the CDR1 and CDR2 loops are MNHNY and SVGAGI. V is pared back by 4 bases and J by 9 bases, with 13 bases lying between the germline termini. No immune events, such as infections, were documented for the healthy donors during the collection period. Healthy-donor blood repertoires served as a training cohort to calibrate time-dependent variance in a beta-binomial model of T-cell clone differential abundance. There were roughly 10 healthy donors in the training cohort, of whom 3 were female and 7 were male. On average the donors were around 39 years old, and their ages spanned roughly 29 to 70 years. Obtained from a commercial supplier, whole blood was collected from each healthy donor at three time points set around 14 days apart. For immunosequencing, genomic DNA was extracted from whole blood that had not been sorted.

The sample consisted of blood. In this chain, TRBV6-6 is recombined with TRBJ1-5; tentative D gene TRBD1, with 6 bases matching. The TCR originated in a person aged 18-69 years in good health. For the CDR3, the sequence is CASSLTGARPQHF. In nucleotide form, the sequence is TGTGCCAGCAGTTTAACGGGGGCGCGGCCCCAGCATTTT.